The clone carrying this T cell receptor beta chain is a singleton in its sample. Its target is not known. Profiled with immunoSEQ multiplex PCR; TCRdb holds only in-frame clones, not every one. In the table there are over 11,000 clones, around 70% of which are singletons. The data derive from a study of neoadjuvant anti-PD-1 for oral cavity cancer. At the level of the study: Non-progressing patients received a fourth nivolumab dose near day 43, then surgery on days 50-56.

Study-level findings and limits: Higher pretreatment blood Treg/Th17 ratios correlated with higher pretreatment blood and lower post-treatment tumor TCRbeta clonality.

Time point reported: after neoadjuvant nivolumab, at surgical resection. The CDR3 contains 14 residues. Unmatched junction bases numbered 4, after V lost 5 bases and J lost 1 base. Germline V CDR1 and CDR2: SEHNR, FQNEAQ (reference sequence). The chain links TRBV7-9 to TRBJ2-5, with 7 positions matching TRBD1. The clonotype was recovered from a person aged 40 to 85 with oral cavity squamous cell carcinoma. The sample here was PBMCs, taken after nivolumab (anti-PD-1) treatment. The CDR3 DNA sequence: TGTGCCAGCAGCCTTCGGACAGGCCAAGAGACCCAGTACTTC. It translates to CASSLRTGQETQYF. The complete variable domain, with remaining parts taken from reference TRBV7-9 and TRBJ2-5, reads DTGVSQNPRHKITKRGQNVTFRCDPISEHNRLYWYRQTLGQGPEFLTYFQNEAQLEKSRLLSDRFSAERPKGSFSTLEIQRTEQGDSAMYLCASSLRTGQETQYFGPGTRLLVL.